The clone carrying this TCR beta chain occurred a few times. This sample is drawn from a study of T-cell reconstitution after alpha-beta-depleted transplantation in children. Germline loops: CDR1 GTSNPN, CDR2 SVGIG (reference sequence). The CDR3 is 18 residues long. With V trimmed by 2 bases and J by 0 bases, 10 bases remained unmatched. Preparation of the TCRbeta library used unique molecular identifiers. TCRdb called the PCR reads again in MiXCR, with one record for every CDR3 protein. The table includes approximately 490,000 distinct CDR3 sequences, approximately 10% detected once. This TCR was sampled from a child aged 2-15 years with inherited bone marrow failure, due to receive a stem cell transplant. Source: PBMCs, taken before TCRalphabeta/CD19-depleted stem cell transplant. J is TRBJ2-6 and V is TRBV30; the match to TRBD1 covers 7 bases. The CDR3 here is CAWSKGALTFSGANVLTF. Here the CDR3 DNA reads TGTGCCTGGAGTAAGGGGGCCCTCACCTTCTCTGGGGCCAACGTCCTGACTTTC.